This TCR beta chain is from a study of cytomegalovirus exposure and HLA in healthy donors. V was pared by 0 bases and J by 6 bases, with 15 bases between. The germline CDR1 and CDR2 sequences are LGHNA and YSLEER. CDR3 length: 15 amino acids. This clone was recorded a few times. With 60 Vbeta and 13 Jbeta primers, the PCR was carried out. Clones were read by immunoSEQ multiplex PCR, and TCRdb kept only the in-frame ones, dropping some. The sample shows about 90,000 clones, 60% to 80% of them seen only once. The sequence came from a boy between 10 and 17 years old in good health and CMV-seronegative. The chain combines TRBV4-3 with TRBJ2-7; tentative D call: TRBD1 (6 bases). Sequencing was done on a sample of PBMCs. CDR3 bases: TGCGCCAGCAGCCAAGAGGACAGCCCTTTCCGCGAGCAGTACTTC. It encodes CASSQEDSPFREQYF.